This T cell receptor (beta chain) stems from a study of cytomegalovirus exposure and HLA in healthy donors. The study, taken as a whole, reports: V segments that were indistinguishable, TRBV6-2 and TRBV6-3 among them, were omitted from analysis.

Germline V gene lookup returns CDR1 MGHRA and CDR2 YSYEKL. CDR3 length: 15 amino acids. The germline V and J ends were trimmed by 1 base and 3 bases, with 10 bases remaining between them. Donors were nominally healthy when sampled, though unrecorded immune exposures were likely. Vbeta (60) and Jbeta (13) primers were used in the PCR. Method: immunoSEQ multiplex PCR; TCRdb's copy keeps in-frame clones and lacks some. The sample lists around 150,000 clones; 79% were seen once. A remark on this clone: Its antigen is as yet unknown.

The sample consisted of PBMCs. This receptor was obtained from a man over 45 in good health and CMV-seropositive. The chain is built from TRBV4-1 and TRBJ2-1, with D perhaps matching TRBD2 (6 bases). CDR3 region: CASSQGWRGYNEQFF. CDR3 coding DNA: TGCGCCAGCAGCCAAGGTTGGCGGGGCTACAATGAGCAGTTCTTC.